The TCR delta chain described here comes from a study of gamma-delta chains in newborns, infants, children. Study overall: Polyclonal expansion of innate γδ T cells after birth follows microbial exposure.

TCRdb reran clone calling via CATT on the reads. The data contain more than 4,000 delta-chain clones, about 4% of them singletons. As regards this clone: The protein given by TCRdb reflects a much larger clone and differs at residue 9 from this DNA's translation, likely from a read error; the protein shown is the DNA's translation.

The TCR was taken from a child who was a newborn, infant or young child, either healthy, febrile or measles-vaccinated (not recorded which). Source material: blood.

CDR3 sequence: CALGELGLLLTPYTDKLIF. The CDR3 DNA is TGTGCTCTTGGGGAACTAGGACTCCTTCTGACCCCGTACACCGATAAACTCATCTTC. This chain links TRDV1 with TRDJ1, with D tentatively TRDD2 (5 bases). CDR1 and CDR2 (germline): TSWWSYY, QGS. This CDR3 is built from 19 residues.